Below, one T cell receptor (beta chain) is given with its context. The CDR3 consists of 15 residues. Per germline, CDR1 SGDLS and CDR2 YYNGEE. Trimming stripped 5 bases from V and 6 bases from J, with 17 bases between. This entry is derived from a study of control samples from healthy donors and cancer patients. This table comes from immunoSEQ multiplex PCR, and its TCRdb copy is limited to in-frame clones, with some not included. The table shows 90,000 or so clones, with approximately 84% occurring only once. This chain joins TRBV9 and TRBJ2-2; D ambiguous. The sample was PBMCs. This sequence originates from a man between 65 and 85 years old with lung cancer. CDR3 sequence (DNA): TGTGCCAGCAGTTTCCTCCAAGGAGAGGCCGGGGAGCTGTTTTTT. This sequence encodes CASSFLQGEAGELFF.